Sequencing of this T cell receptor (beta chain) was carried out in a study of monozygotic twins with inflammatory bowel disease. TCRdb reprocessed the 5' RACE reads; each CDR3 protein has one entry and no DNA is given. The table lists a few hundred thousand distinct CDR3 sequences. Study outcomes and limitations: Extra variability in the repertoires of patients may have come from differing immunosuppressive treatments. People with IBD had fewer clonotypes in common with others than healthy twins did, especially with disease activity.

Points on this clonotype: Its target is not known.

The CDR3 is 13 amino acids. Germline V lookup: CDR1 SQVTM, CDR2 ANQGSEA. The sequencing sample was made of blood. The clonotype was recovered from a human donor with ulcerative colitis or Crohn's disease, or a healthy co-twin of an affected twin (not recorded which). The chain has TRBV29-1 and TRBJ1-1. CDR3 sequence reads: CSVLRVSDTEAFF.